This TCR beta chain came from a study of molecular identifiers for immune sequencing clone quantification. Findings and limits, study-wide: Clones of above 20 RNA copies carried over 98% of effector molecules; in naive cells they carried under 1%.

Per the germline V gene, CDR1 is SEHNR and CDR2 is FQNEAQ (reference sequence). This CDR3 contains 14 residues. One entry per CDR3 protein, called by TCRdb with MiXCR from the PCR reads. Seen here are some 320,000 distinct CDR3 sequences, 24% observed once, and the top ten hold about 0.71%. On this clonotype itself: What it binds is unknown. Compared with germline, one end of the junction differs, possibly owing to a read error.

Naive CD8 T cell sorting was performed on the CD8+CD4-CCR7+CD45RA+ phenotype. This clonotype was obtained from a human donor in good health. Some libraries in this study had Jurkat cell RNA spiked in. The chain combines TRBV7-9 with TRBJ1-4; TRBD1 aligns across 7 bases. Sequencing was performed on naive CD8+ T cells from blood, with Jurkat cell RNA spiked in. Regarding subset: FACS-sorted CD8+CD4-CCR7+CD45RA+ naive T cells. CDR3 in amino acids: CASSFTGANGKLFF. As DNA, the CDR3 is TGTGCCAGCAGCTTTACAGGGGCTAATGGAAAACTGTTTTTT.